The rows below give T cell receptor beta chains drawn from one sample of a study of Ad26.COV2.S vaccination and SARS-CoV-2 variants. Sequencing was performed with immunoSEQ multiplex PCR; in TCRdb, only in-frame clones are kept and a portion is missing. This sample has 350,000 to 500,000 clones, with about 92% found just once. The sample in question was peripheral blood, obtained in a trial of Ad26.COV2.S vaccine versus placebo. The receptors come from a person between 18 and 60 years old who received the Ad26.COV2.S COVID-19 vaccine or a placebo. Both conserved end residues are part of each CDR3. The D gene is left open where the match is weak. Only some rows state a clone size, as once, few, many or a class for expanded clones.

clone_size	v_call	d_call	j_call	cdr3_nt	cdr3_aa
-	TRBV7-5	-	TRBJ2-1	TGTGCCAGAAGCTTAGGATTCCCCGCAAACAATGAGCAGTTCTTC	CARSLGFPANNEQFF
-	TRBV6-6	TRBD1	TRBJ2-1	TGTGCCAGCAGTGGTCGACAGGGGTTATACAATGAGCAGTTCTTC	CASSGRQGLYNEQFF
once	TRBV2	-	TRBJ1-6	TGTGCCAGCATAACGGGTTATAATTCACCCCTCCACTTT	CASITGYNSPLHF
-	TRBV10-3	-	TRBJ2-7	TGTGCCATCAGTGTTGAAGTTTCCTACGAGCAGTACTTC	CAISVEVSYEQYF
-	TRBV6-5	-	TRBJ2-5	TGTGCCAGCAGTTTAGGGGTATCAGAGACCCAGTACTTC	CASSLGVSETQYF
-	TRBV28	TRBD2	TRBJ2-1	TGTGCCAGCAGTGGGGTTGAAAGCGGGAAGAAGTTCTTC	CASSGVESGKKFF
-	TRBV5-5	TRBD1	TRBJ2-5	TGTGCCAGCAGCTTGGGCGGCAGGGGGCTTGTTGGGGAGACCCAGTACTTC	CASSLGGRGLVGETQYF
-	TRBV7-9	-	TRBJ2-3	TGTGCCAGCAGCTTCGGGCAGGATACGCAGTATTTT	CASSFGQDTQYF
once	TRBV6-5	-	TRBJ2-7	TGTGGGACCGGCACCTACGAGCAGTACTTC	CGTGTYEQYF
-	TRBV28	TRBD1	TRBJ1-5	TGTGCCAGCAGTTTATCGGGACAGGGACATCAGCCCCAGCATTTT	CASSLSGQGHQPQHF
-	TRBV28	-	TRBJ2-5	TGTGCCAGCAACCTAGCGTATCAAGAGACCCAGTACTTC	CASNLAYQETQYF
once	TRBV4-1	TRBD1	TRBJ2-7	TGCGCCAGCAGCCAAGAGACCGGGACAGGGGTCTCCTACGAGCAGTACTTC	CASSQETGTGVSYEQYF
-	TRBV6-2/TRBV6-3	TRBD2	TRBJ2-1	TGTGCCAGCAGTTATGCGGGAGGGATCAATGAGCAGTTCTTC	CASSYAGGINEQFF
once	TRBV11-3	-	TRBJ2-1	TGTGCCAGCAGCCCCTCTCTTAGCGCGACAGAGCAGTTCTTC	CASSPSLSATEQFF
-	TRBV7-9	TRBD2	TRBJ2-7	TGTGCCAGCAGCACAACGGGACTAGCGGACTACGAGCAGTACTTC	CASSTTGLADYEQYF
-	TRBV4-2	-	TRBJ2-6	TGTGCCAGCAGCCAAGAGGCGGGCCACTCTGGGGCCAACGTCCTGACTTTC	CASSQEAGHSGANVLTF
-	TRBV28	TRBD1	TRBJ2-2	TGTGCCAGCATCCTAGGGGGCAACACCGGGGAGCTGTTTTTT	CASILGGNTGELFF
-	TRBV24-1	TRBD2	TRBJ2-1	TGTGCCACCAGTGACCCCGGACTAGCGGGAGCAACGGCAAATGAGCAGTTCTTC	CATSDPGLAGATANEQFF
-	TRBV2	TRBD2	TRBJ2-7	TGTGCCAGCACCAGCCCAGCGGGAGGCTCCTACGAGCAGTACTTC	CASTSPAGGSYEQYF
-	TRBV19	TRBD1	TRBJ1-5	TGTGCCAGTACCCGGGACAGGGATCAGCCCCAGCATTTT	CASTRDRDQPQHF
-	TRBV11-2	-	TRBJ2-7	TGTGCCAGCAGCTCCGTCCGAAGATCCTACGAGCAGTACTTC	CASSSVRRSYEQYF
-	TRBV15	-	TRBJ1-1	TGTGCCACCAGCAGAGAAATCAACACTGAAGCTTTCTTT	CATSREINTEAFF
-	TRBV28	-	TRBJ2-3	TGTGCCAGCAGTCAACGGTCCTACACAGATACGCAGTATTTT	CASSQRSYTDTQYF
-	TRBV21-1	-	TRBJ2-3	TGTGCCAGCAGCCCCCGGACAGGTGAAGGGGACACAGATACGCAGTATTTT	CASSPRTGEGDTDTQYF
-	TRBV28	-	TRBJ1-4	TGTGCCAGCAGTTTGGCCATTAATCGGTTCGGTGAAAAACTGTTTTTT	CASSLAINRFGEKLFF
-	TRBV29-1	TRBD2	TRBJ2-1	TGCAGCGTTGAAGAAGCGGGGGGGGCCTACAATGAGCAGTTCTTC	CSVEEAGGAYNEQFF
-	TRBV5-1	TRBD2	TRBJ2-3	TGCGCCAGCAGCGCAAACAAAGCACCGGGACTAAGCACAGATACGCAGTATTTT	CASSANKAPGLSTDTQYF
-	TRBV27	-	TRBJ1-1	TGTGCCAGCAGTTCCAGCGGGCTACCCAATCAAGCTTTCTTT	CASSSSGLPNQAFF
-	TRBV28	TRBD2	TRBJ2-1	TGTGCCAGCAGCCGCAGGACTAGCGGGAGCTCCTACAATGAGCAGTTCTTC	CASSRRTSGSSYNEQFF
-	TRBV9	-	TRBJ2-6	TGTGCCAGCAGCGCTGGACACTCTCCTAGCTCTGGGGCCAACGTCCTGACTTTC	CASSAGHSPSSGANVLTF
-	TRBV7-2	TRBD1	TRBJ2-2	TGTGCCAGCAGCTTAGGGACAGGTGCGAACACCGGGGAGCTGTTTTTT	CASSLGTGANTGELFF
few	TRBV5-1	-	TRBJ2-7	TGCGCCAGCGCAATAGCAGGTCCGGGGGAGCAGTACTTC	CASAIAGPGEQYF
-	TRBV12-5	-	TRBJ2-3	TGTGCTAGTGGTTTGGCAATGGGGGCCCGGATTTCTTCGACAGATACGCAGTATTTT	CASGLAMGARISSTDTQYF
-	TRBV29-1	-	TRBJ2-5	TGCAGCGGAAGGCGACAGGAGACCCAGTACTTC	CSGRRQETQYF
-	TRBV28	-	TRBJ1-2	TGTGCCAGCAGTTTAGGGCAAAAGACCTATGGCTACACCTTC	CASSLGQKTYGYTF
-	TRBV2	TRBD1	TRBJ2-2	TGTGCCACCACCCAAGGACAGGGATTCGGGAACACCGGGGAGCTGTTTTTT	CATTQGQGFGNTGELFF
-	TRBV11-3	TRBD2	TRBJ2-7	TGTGCCAGCAGCTGGACTAGCGGTTACGAGCAGTACTTC	CASSWTSGYEQYF
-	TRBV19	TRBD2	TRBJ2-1	TGTGCCAGTAGTATAAGTTACTCTAGCGGGAGCCATGAGCAGTTCTTC	CASSISYSSGSHEQFF
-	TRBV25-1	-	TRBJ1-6	TGTGCCAGCAGGCAGCCCGGGACGGAGTTCTCACCCCTCCACTTT	CASRQPGTEFSPLHF
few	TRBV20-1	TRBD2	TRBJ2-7	TGCAGTGCTAGTCCCCCTAGCGGGAGCTCTTACGAGCAGTACTTC	CSASPPSGSSYEQYF